Each of the 21 T cell receptor beta chains below was sequenced from the same sample in a study of CD8+ T cells in alopecia areata. Once RNA had been extracted, it was reverse transcribed into cDNA to act as the sequencing template. The data were produced by immunoSEQ multiplex PCR, yet TCRdb's version contains in-frame clones alone and is incomplete. The table shows hundreds of thousands of clones, with around two thirds occurring only once. Here the sequenced sample was CD4+ T cells sorted from blood, taken at week 0. The receptors derive from a human donor with alopecia areata.

The genes are TRBV30 and TRBJ1-6, with TRBD1 as a possible D gene (6 bases). V lost 1 base and J 14 bases, leaving 21 bases between the germline ends. This CDR3 spans 15 amino acids. Germline CDR1 is GTSNPN and CDR2 is SVGIG (reference sequence). As DNA, the CDR3 is TGTGCCTGGAGTGCATCTTTCAGGGGAGAACACACCCTCCACTTT. Translation gives CAWSASFRGEHTLHF.

V and J are TRBV30 and TRBJ2-5, with D unresolved. The length of the CDR3 is 12 residues. The germline V and J ends were trimmed by 3 bases and 7 bases, with 12 bases remaining between them. In germline, CDR1 is GTSNPN, CDR2 SVGIG (reference sequence). CDR3 sequence: CAWRGPTATQYF. For the CDR3, the DNA is TGTGCCTGGAGAGGGCCGACCGCGACCCAGTACTTC.

This clone occurred a few times. The chain joins TRBV30 to TRBJ2-3; 8 bases agree with TRBD2. Germline V gene data show CDR1 as GTSNPN and CDR2 as SVGIG (reference sequence). With V trimmed by 0 bases and J by 3 bases, 2 bases remained unmatched. This CDR3 has 14 residues. CDR3 sequence reads: CAWSVGRETDTQYF. CDR3 in DNA: TGTGCCTGGAGTGTCGGGAGGGAGACAGATACGCAGTATTTT. Complete variable domain (other parts from reference TRBV30 and TRBJ2-3): SQTIHQWPATLVQPVGSPLSLECTVEGTSNPNLYWYRQAAGRGLQLLFYSVGIGQISSEVPQNLSASRPQDRQFILSSKKLLLSDSGFYLCAWSVGRETDTQYFGPGTRLTVL.

The rearrangement uses TRBV7-2 and TRBJ2-2, with D possibly TRBD2 on 7 matching bases. Germline CDR1 SGHTA, CDR2 FQGNSA. Trimming took 4 bases from V and 2 from J, leaving 14 bases between them. The CDR3 totals 16 residues. Written as DNA, the CDR3 is TGTGCCAGCAGCTCCGTTGCGGGGGCAAACACCGGGGAGCTGTTTTTT. Translation gives CASSSVAGANTGELFF.

In its sample, this clone was seen a few times. The chain is built from TRBV2 and TRBJ2-5, with D unresolved. This CDR3 region has 13 residues. Trimming cost V 5 bases and J 5 bases, with 12 bases left between them. CDR1 and CDR2 from the germline V gene are SNHLY and FYNNEI. As DNA, the CDR3 is TGTGCCAGCAGTCAAAACCGGTGGGAGACCCAGTACTTC. This sequence encodes CASSQNRWETQYF.

This clone was seen only a few times. The genes are TRBV5-6 and TRBJ2-7, with TRBD1 as a possible D gene (5 bases). The CDR3 has 15 residues. V gave up 2 bases and J gave up 1 base, with 13 bases separating them. Germline-derived CDR1 and CDR2 are SGHDT and YYEEEE. This CDR3 reads CASSFRASGSYEQYF. CDR3 sequence (DNA): TGTGCCAGCAGCTTTAGGGCTTCAGGGTCCTACGAGCAGTACTTC.

There are a few counts of this clone. The chain carries TRBV6-5 and TRBJ2-1; D call uncertain. CDR3 size: 14 residues. V dropped 0 bases and J dropped 4 bases, with 7 bases sitting between them. Germline V lookup: CDR1 MNHEY, CDR2 SVGAGI. The CDR3 nucleotides are TGTGCCAGCAGTTACTCGACGGGTTACAATGAGCAGTTCTTC. This translates into CASSYSTGYNEQFF.

J is TRBJ2-4 and V is TRBV4-2, with D unclear. The germline V gene encodes CDR1 LGHNA and CDR2 YNFKEQ. The CDR3 is 14 residues long. V lost 0 bases and J 5 bases, leaving 8 bases between the germline ends. The CDR3 DNA reads as TGTGCCAGCAGCCAAGAAAAGAGTGAAAACATTCAGTACTTC. This encodes CASSQEKSENIQYF.

The rearrangement links TRBV5-4 to TRBJ1-5; possible D gene TRBD1, 5 bases. Trimming left V 4 bases short and J 5 bases short, with 10 bases between. The germline V gene has CDR1 SGHNT and CDR2 YYREEE (reference sequence). The CDR3 spans 13 residues. CDR3 DNA: TGTGCCAGCAGCCGGGACCGAGATCAGCCCCAGCATTTT. Amino acid sequence: CASSRDRDQPQHF.

This clone has just a few counts. The chain is built from TRBV29-1 and TRBJ2-1; either TRBD1 or TRBD2 may fit D (6 bases each). Germline CDR1 reads SQVTM; CDR2 reads ANQGSEA. This CDR3 is 13 amino acids long. V was cut by 2 bases and J by 7 bases, with 12 bases left in between. The CDR3: CSVEPSGANEQFF. CDR3 sequence (DNA): TGCAGCGTTGAACCCTCGGGGGCGAATGAGCAGTTCTTC.

The rearrangement links TRBV30 to TRBJ2-6; 7 bases match TRBD1. Germline assignment: CDR1 GTSNPN and CDR2 SVGIG (reference sequence). With 0 bases clipped from V and 1 base from J, the junction kept 6 bases outside the gene matches. The CDR3 covers 17 residues. The CDR3, as DNA: TGTGCCTGGAGTGTCTGGCCAGGGGGATCTGGGGCCAACGTCCTGACTTTC. This gives the protein CAWSVWPGGSGANVLTF.

This clone was seen more than once but under ten times. This sequence joins TRBV5-5 and TRBJ2-2; 8 nucleotides match TRBD2. V lost 5 bases to trimming and J lost 9 bases; unmatched junction nucleotides: 6. The V gene's germline CDR1 is SGHKS and CDR2 YYEKEE (reference sequence). The CDR3 sequence is 13 residues long. The CDR3 nucleotides read TGTGCCAGCAGGGCACTAGCGGTCCGGGAGCTGTTTTTT. It is translated as CASRALAVRELFF.

This chain uses TRBV9 with TRBJ2-1; 9 bases line up with TRBD2. The CDR3 has 16 residues. J gave up 4 bases and V 0 bases, and 5 bases lay outside the gene matches. Germline assignment: CDR1 SGDLS and CDR2 YYNGEE. The CDR3 DNA sequence: TGTGCCAGCAGCGTAGGGAGCGGGGGGTTTTACAATGAGCAGTTCTTC. Its protein is CASSVGSGGFYNEQFF.

This clone has just one count. This sequence joins TRBV2 and TRBJ2-3, with D maybe TRBD1 (5 bases). The germline V gene encodes CDR1 SNHLY and CDR2 FYNNEI. This CDR3 comprises 15 residues. V shed 7 bases and J shed 2 bases, with 16 bases lying between them. The CDR3 DNA is TGTGCCAGCACCGAGCAGTTCAGGGACACAGATACGCAGTATTTT. Encoded protein: CASTEQFRDTDTQYF.

The V call is TRBV5-1, the J call TRBJ1-2, with D unresolved. The CDR3 has 12 amino acids. V was clipped by 3 bases and J by 5 bases, with 8 bases between them. Germline loops: CDR1 SGHRS, CDR2 YFSETQ. The CDR3 spells CASSSEGYGYTF. Written as DNA, the CDR3 is TGCGCCAGCAGCTCGGAAGGATATGGCTACACCTTC.

This clone was observed a handful of times. This rearrangement joins TRBV6-6 to TRBJ2-7; D is uncertain. Germline CDR1 is MNHNY and CDR2 is SVGAGI (reference sequence). The V end was cut by 6 bases, the J end by 4 bases, with 7 bases between. The CDR3 length is 11 residues. The CDR3 DNA reads as TGTGCCAGCAGGGACGGATACGAGCAGTACTTC. Translation gives CASRDGYEQYF.

The J gene is TRBJ2-5, the V gene TRBV29-1; 9 bases are shared with TRBD2. The germline gives CDR1 SQVTM, CDR2 ANQGSEA. The J segment lost 2 bases and the V segment lost 7 bases, leaving 8 bases of the junction unmatched. CDR3 length: 14 amino acids. Here the CDR3 reads CSGGRLAGQETQYF. CDR3 in DNA: TGCAGCGGGGGGAGGCTAGCGGGGCAAGAGACCCAGTACTTC.

J is TRBJ1-1 and V is TRBV20-1; D is uncertain. The CDR3 consists of 10 residues. The ends were cut back, 5 bases at V and 8 bases at J, with 9 bases in the middle. Germline loops: CDR1 DFQATT, CDR2 SNEGSKA (reference sequence). The CDR3, as DNA: TGCAGTGCTCTAGGGTTGGAAGCTTTCTTT. Its protein is CSALGLEAFF.

The chain combines TRBV4-1 with TRBJ2-5; D is unresolved. Trimming removed 7 bases at V and 7 bases at J, with 4 bases between. The germline V gene encodes CDR1 MGHRA and CDR2 YSYEKL. The CDR3 contains 9 residues. The CDR3 reads CASTGTQYF. Here the CDR3 DNA reads TGCGCCAGCACGGGGACCCAGTACTTC.

The J gene is TRBJ2-6, the V gene TRBV2; a weak D match, TRBD2 (5 bases). Germline V gives CDR1 SNHLY, CDR2 FYNNEI. The CDR3 spans 14 residues. V dropped 3 bases and J dropped 7 bases, with 10 bases sitting between them. The DNA for the CDR3 is TGTGCCAGCAGTGATCCCGGGGAAGCCAACGTCCTGACTTTC. This codes for CASSDPGEANVLTF.

The V gene is TRBV30, the J gene TRBJ2-3; 9 nucleotides align to TRBD2. Germline CDR1 is GTSNPN and CDR2 is SVGIG (reference sequence). The trim removed 3 bases at V and 3 bases at J, leaving 4 bases unmatched. This CDR3 comprises 14 residues. In nucleotides, the CDR3 is TGTGCCTGGAGCCTTAGCGGGGGAACAGATACGCAGTATTTT. Translating it yields CAWSLSGGTDTQYF.